This T cell receptor beta chain was recovered during a study of T cell responses to AZD1222 COVID-19 vaccine. General study findings and limits: Without day 14 samples, only post-peak T cell repertoires were studied. Regions 160-218 and 743-854 held dominance among vaccine-associated CD4 TCRs, which spanned spike. Mostly white British, mostly female donors; authors suggested clonal diversity may be underestimated.

This clone was seen once. The target antigen is unknown. The repertoire was sequenced with immunoSEQ multiplex PCR; TCRdb's copy has only in-frame clones and lacks some. The sample consists of some 200,000 clones, roughly nine tenths of them appearing once. The germline V gene encodes CDR1 MNHEY and CDR2 SMNVEV (reference sequence). The CDR3 is 9 amino acids. With 9 bases removed from V and 8 bases from J, the gap between germline ends came to 7 bases. The sequenced sample was peripheral blood, obtained 28 days after the second AZD1222 dose. This TCR derives from an adult who received the AZD1222 COVID-19 vaccine. The V gene is TRBV27, the J gene TRBJ1-1; no reliable D call. This CDR3 is CASTKEAFF. The DNA of the CDR3 is TGTGCCAGTACTAAAGAAGCTTTCTTT.